The subject of this entry is one TCR beta chain. Its antigen is undetermined. These data come from a study of graft-versus-host responses after intestinal transplantation. Generated by immunoSEQ multiplex PCR, the TCRdb table keeps only in-frame clones and is missing some. The sample shows roughly 25,000 clones, about four fifths of them seen only once. The sequencing used unstimulated CD8+ T cells sorted from spleen or lymph node cells, collected before transplant. This clonotype was obtained from a human donor who was the organ donor for an intestinal transplant.

CDR3 amino acids: CASSEFVRGTYEQYF. The CDR3 DNA reads as TGTGCCAGCAGTGAATTCGTGAGGGGAACCTACGAGCAGTACTTC. The chain combines TRBV6-1 with TRBJ2-7, with D tentatively TRBD1 or TRBD2 (5 bases each). The CDR3 covers 15 residues. V was pared by 2 bases and J by 2 bases, with 13 bases between. From germline, CDR1 is MNHNS and CDR2 SASEGT.